The 13 T cell receptor beta chains below were found in one sample sequenced in a study of T cell responses to AZD1222 COVID-19 vaccine. Clones were sequenced by immunoSEQ multiplex PCR, and TCRdb holds only the in-frame ones, with some missing. The profile shows about 84,000 clones, approximately 85% of them singletons. The material sequenced was peripheral blood, taken 28 days after the second AZD1222 dose. These receptors all stem from an adult who received the AZD1222 COVID-19 vaccine.

V and J are TRBV4-1 and TRBJ2-7; TRBD2 aligns across 15 bases. V lost 2 bases to trimming and J lost 3 bases; unmatched junction nucleotides: 5. The germline V gene has CDR1 MGHRA and CDR2 YSYEKL. This CDR3 spans 17 amino acids. The CDR3 is CASSQHTGLAGGYEQYF. The CDR3 DNA follows: TGCGCCAGCAGCCAACACACGGGACTAGCGGGGGGCTACGAGCAGTACTTC.

The chain recombines TRBV4-2 with TRBJ1-5; a possible D gene is TRBD1 (5 bases). Germline V gene sequence: CDR1 LGHNA, CDR2 YNFKEQ. The CDR3 consists of 14 residues. The ends were cut back, 4 bases at V and 7 bases at J, with 14 bases in the middle. The CDR3 coding sequence is TGTGCCAGCAGCCCCCCCCGGGGCGGGCAGCCCCAGCATTTT. Translating gives CASSPPRGGQPQHF.

The chain combines TRBV27 with TRBJ2-7; D call uncertain. V was clipped by 2 bases and J by 0 bases, with 5 bases between them. CDR1 MNHEY and CDR2 SMNVEV come from the germline V gene (reference sequence). The CDR3 has 13 amino acids. CDR3 bases: TGTGCCAGCAGTTTACATCCCTCCTACGAGCAGTACTTC. The encoded protein is CASSLHPSYEQYF.

For the CDR3, the DNA is TGTGCCACCAGGGTCCGGGGAGGCTATTACAATGAGCAGTTCTTC. Translation gives CATRVRGGYYNEQFF. The V call is TRBV15, the J call TRBJ2-1; possible D gene TRBD2, 6 bases. Trimming took off 6 bases at V and 4 bases at J, with 16 bases between the two ends. CDR1 is LNHNV and CDR2 is YYDKDF in the germline V gene (reference sequence). The CDR3 runs 15 residues.

The chain is built from TRBV5-1 and TRBJ2-5; D is ambiguous. V lost 0 bases to trimming and J lost 4 bases, with 13 bases between them. CDR1 and CDR2 from the germline V gene are SGHRS and YFSETQ. The CDR3 totals 15 residues. The CDR3 loop reads CASSLAQGRRETQYF. The CDR3 DNA is TGCGCCAGCAGCTTGGCCCAAGGGCGGCGAGAGACCCAGTACTTC. The complete variable domain, with remaining parts taken from reference TRBV5-1 and TRBJ2-5, reads KAGVTQTPRYLIKTRGQQVTLSCSPISGHRSVSWYQQTPGQGLQFLFEYFSETQRNKGNFPGRFSGRQFSNSRSEMNVSTLELGDSALYLCASSLAQGRRETQYFGPGTRLLVL.

The V and J genes are TRBV3-1 (or the pseudogene TRBV3-2) and TRBJ1-1, with TRBD1 identical over 10 bases. The V segment lost 3 bases and the J segment 2 bases; nucleotides outside the gene matches: 6. Looked up from germline, CDR1 is LGHDT and CDR2 is YNNKEL (reference sequence). The length of the CDR3 is 16 residues. In DNA form, the CDR3 reads TGTGCCAGCAGCCACACAGGACAGGGGGATAACACTGAAGCTTTCTTT. It specifies CASSHTGQGDNTEAFF.

The V and J genes are TRBV19 and TRBJ2-2, with TRBD2 matching 10 bases. Germline values: CDR1 LNHDA, CDR2 SQIVND (reference sequence). Trimming removed 4 bases from V and 5 bases from J; junction bases left unmatched: 4. This CDR3 spans 15 amino acids. CDR3 bases: TGTGCCAGTAGTACAAGCGGGGGGGTTACCGGGGAGCTGTTTTTT. Translating it yields CASSTSGGVTGELFF.

V is TRBV21-1 and J is TRBJ1-3; TRBD1 reflects the table's D call only, with no check against the DNA. TRBV21-1 is tagged as a pseudogene. The CDR3 is 15 amino acids. CDR3 loop: CAGRPGGPSGNTIYF. The CDR3 DNA sequence: TGTGCCGGCCGACCAGGGGGGCCCTCTGGAAACACCATATATTTT.

In its sample, this clone was seen a few times. The chain has TRBV29-1 and TRBJ1-2; D perhaps matches TRBD1 (5 bases). The CDR3 loop spans 13 amino acids. V lost 4 bases to trimming and J lost 5 bases, with 14 bases between them. CDR1 and CDR2 from the germline V gene are SQVTM and ANQGSEA. CDR3: CSVGPGTSYGYTF. CDR3 nucleotide sequence: TGCAGCGTTGGACCCGGGACGTCTTATGGCTACACCTTC.

The chain links TRBV28 to TRBJ2-7; D uncertain. Trimming pared 6 bases from V and 7 bases from J, leaving 10 bases between. The CDR3 is 11 residues long. Germline V lookup: CDR1 MDHEN, CDR2 SYDVKM. DNA for the CDR3: TGTGCCAGCAGAAATGTGGGGGAGCAGTACTTC. Its translation: CASRNVGEQYF. The full variable domain, with the rest looked up from reference TRBV28 and TRBJ2-7, is DVKVTQSSRYLVKRTGEKVFLECVQDMDHENMFWYRQDPGLGLRLIYFSYDVKMKEKGDIPEGYSVSREKKERFSLILESASTNQTSMYLCASRNVGEQYFGPGTRLTVT.

The rearrangement links TRBV9 to TRBJ2-7; D may be TRBD1 (5 bases). From germline, CDR1 is SGDLS and CDR2 YYNGEE. V lost 0 bases to trimming and J lost 7 bases, with 11 bases between them. The CDR3 is 13 residues long. The CDR3 DNA reads TGTGCCAGCAGCGTAGATGGGGCCGGGGAGCAGTACTTC. Its protein is CASSVDGAGEQYF. The complete variable domain, with remaining parts taken from reference TRBV9 and TRBJ2-7, reads DSGVTQTPKHLITATGQRVTLRCSPRSGDLSVYWYQQSLDQGLQFLIQYYNGEERAKGNILERFSAQQFPDLHSELNLSSLELGDSALYFCASSVDGAGEQYFGPGTRLTVT.

DNA of the CDR3: TGTGCCAGCAGCCCGGGGGAGGCACTAAACGGCTACACCTTC. The encoded protein is CASSPGEALNGYTF. The chain is built from TRBV3-1 (or the pseudogene TRBV3-2) and TRBJ1-2; perhaps TRBD1 as D (5 bases). V was shortened by 4 bases and J by 8 bases, with 17 bases between the two germline ends. This CDR3 has 14 amino acids. Germline CDR1 LGHDT, CDR2 YNNKEL (reference sequence).

The gene calls are TRBV7-9 and TRBJ2-6; tentatively, D is TRBD2 (6 bases). Germline values: CDR1 SEHNR, CDR2 FQNEAQ (reference sequence). This CDR3 is 15 amino acids long. This chain's CDR3 is CTGSQGRPGANVLTF. The CDR3 DNA reads as TGTACCGGGAGCCAGGGACGTCCTGGGGCCAACGTCCTGACTTTC.